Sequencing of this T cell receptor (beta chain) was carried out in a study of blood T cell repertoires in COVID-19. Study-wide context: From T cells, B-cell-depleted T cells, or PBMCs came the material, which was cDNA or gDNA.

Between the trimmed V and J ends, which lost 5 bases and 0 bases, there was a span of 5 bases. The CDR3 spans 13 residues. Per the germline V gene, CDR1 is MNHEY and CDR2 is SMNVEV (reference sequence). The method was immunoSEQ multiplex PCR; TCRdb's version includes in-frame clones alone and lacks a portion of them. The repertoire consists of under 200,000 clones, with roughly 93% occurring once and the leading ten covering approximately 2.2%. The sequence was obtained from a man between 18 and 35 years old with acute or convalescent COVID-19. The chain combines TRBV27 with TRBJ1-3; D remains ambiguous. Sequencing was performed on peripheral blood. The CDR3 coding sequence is TGTGCCAGCAGTAGTAGCTCTGGAAACACCATATATTTT. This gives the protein CASSSSSGNTIYF.